One sample yielded the 10 T cell receptor beta chains listed below, sequenced in a study of T cells after yellow fever vaccination. TCRdb passed the 5' RACE reads through MiXCR, listing each CDR3 protein once. The sample has 230,000 or so distinct CDR3 sequences, 3.6% seen once. The source material was PBMCs, sampled 15 days after the yellow fever booster vaccination. The receptors shown here come from a man in his late teens or twenties who received the YFV17D yellow fever vaccine.

In its sample, this clonotype was seen many times. V is TRBV12-3 or TRBV12-4 and J is TRBJ2-2; D possibly corresponds to TRBD2 (5 bases). Trimming took 6 bases from V and 6 from J, leaving 11 bases between them. The CDR3 covers 13 residues. CDR3 region: CASSSFSAGELFF. The CDR3 bases are TGTGCCAGCAGCTCCTTTAGCGCCGGGGAGCTGTTTTTT.

This clonotype was seen repeatedly, ten times or more. The chain links TRBV29-1 to TRBJ2-5; 10 bases align to TRBD1. CDR3 size: 13 residues. The ends lost 7 bases at V and 4 bases at J; junction bases unmatched: 6. In germline, CDR1 is SQVTM, CDR2 ANQGSEA. The CDR3 nucleotides are TGCAGCGCCCATAGGGACAGGGGAGAGACCCAGTACTTC. Amino acids: CSAHRDRGETQYF.

This clonotype was seen ten or more times. The rearrangement joins TRBV12-3 or TRBV12-4 to TRBJ2-7; D possibly corresponds to TRBD1 (5 bases). This CDR3 contains 14 residues. Trimming stripped 6 bases from V and 4 bases from J, with 16 bases between. The CDR3 bases are TGTGCCAGCAGCCGCCCCAGGGTGGGGTACGAGCAGTACTTC. The encoded protein is CASSRPRVGYEQYF.

This clonotype occurred many times. V and J are TRBV7-9 and TRBJ1-1; D is unclear. Germline lookup yields CDR1 SEHNR and CDR2 FQNEAQ (reference sequence). The CDR3 is 12 residues long. Trimming stripped 2 bases from V and 0 bases from J, with 1 base between. The CDR3 here is CASSLMNTEAFF. The CDR3 nucleotides read TGTGCCAGCAGCTTAATGAACACTGAAGCTTTCTTT.

This clonotype was counted at least ten times. The chain recombines TRBV4-3 with TRBJ1-3, with D unresolved. V was cut by 1 base and J by 4 bases, with 5 bases left in between. CDR3 size: 13 residues. Germline V gene sequence: CDR1 LGHNA, CDR2 YSLEER. The CDR3 protein is CASSQVTGNTIYF. DNA of the CDR3: TGCGCCAGCAGCCAAGTTACCGGAAACACCATATATTTT.

Many counts were recorded for this clonotype. V is TRBV5-8 and J is TRBJ1-2, with unresolved D. The V end lost 1 base, the J end lost 1 base, and 5 bases lay between the germline ends. Germline V gene data show CDR1 as SGHTS and CDR2 as YDEGEE. The CDR3 spans 13 residues. CDR3 sequence: CASSLLVNYGYTF. CDR3 DNA: TGTGCCAGCAGCTTGTTAGTTAACTATGGCTACACCTTC.

The sample holds many counts of this clonotype. V usage is TRBV4-2 and J usage is TRBJ1-1, with D unresolved. Trimming stripped 1 base from V and 4 bases from J, with 16 bases between. This CDR3 is 16 amino acids long. Germline V CDR1 and CDR2: LGHNA, YNFKEQ. The CDR3 bases are TGTGCCAGCAGCCAAGCCCGCGGTGGGTATGTCACTGAAGCTTTCTTT. Translation: CASSQARGGYVTEAFF.

The sample holds many counts of this clonotype. The DNA for the CDR3 is TGCGCCAGCAGCCTTACTACCGACTCTGGAAACACCATATATTTT. Translated, it gives CASSLTTDSGNTIYF. The chain has TRBV5-1 and TRBJ1-3; D unclear. The V and J ends lost 4 bases and 0 bases respectively, with 11 bases between them. This CDR3 has 15 residues. CDR1 and CDR2 from the germline V gene are SGHRS and YFSETQ.

This clonotype showed up many times. The chain joins TRBV4-3 to TRBJ2-3, with D perhaps TRBD1 or TRBD2 (5 bases each). V was pared by 0 bases and J by 0 bases, with 16 bases between. This CDR3 has 18 amino acids. Per germline, CDR1 LGHNA and CDR2 YSLEER. CDR3 sequence reads: CASSQDPPGPRSTDTQYF. Written as DNA, the CDR3 is TGCGCCAGCAGCCAAGATCCCCCGGGACCCCGGAGCACAGATACGCAGTATTTT.

The gene calls are TRBV7-9 and TRBJ2-3, with a weak D call TRBD2 (5 bases). Germline V CDR1 and CDR2: SEHNR, FQNEAQ (reference sequence). CDR3 length: 15 residues. Deletions cut 4 bases from V and 5 bases from J, with 16 bases between. CDR3 protein: CASSSPVHEGDTQYF. The DNA of the CDR3 is TGTGCCAGCAGCTCCCCCGTCCACGAGGGAGATACGCAGTATTTT.